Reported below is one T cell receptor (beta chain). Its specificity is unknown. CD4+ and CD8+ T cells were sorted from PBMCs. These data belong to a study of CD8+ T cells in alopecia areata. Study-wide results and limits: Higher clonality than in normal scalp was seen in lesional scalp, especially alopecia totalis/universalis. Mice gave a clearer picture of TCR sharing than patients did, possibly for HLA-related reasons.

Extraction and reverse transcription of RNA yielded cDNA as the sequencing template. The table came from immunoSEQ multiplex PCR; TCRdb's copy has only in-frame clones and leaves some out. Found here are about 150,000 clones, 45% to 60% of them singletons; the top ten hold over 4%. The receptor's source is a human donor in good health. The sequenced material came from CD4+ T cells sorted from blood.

The CDR3 loop is CASSLGDRAYEQYF. CDR3 in DNA: TGCGCCAGCAGCTTGGGGGACAGGGCCTACGAGCAGTACTTC. The rearrangement joins TRBV5-1 to TRBJ2-7; 9 bases match TRBD1. The CDR3 runs to 14 residues. Unmatched junction bases numbered 0, after V lost 0 bases and J lost 2 bases. CDR1 and CDR2 from the germline V gene are SGHRS and YFSETQ.